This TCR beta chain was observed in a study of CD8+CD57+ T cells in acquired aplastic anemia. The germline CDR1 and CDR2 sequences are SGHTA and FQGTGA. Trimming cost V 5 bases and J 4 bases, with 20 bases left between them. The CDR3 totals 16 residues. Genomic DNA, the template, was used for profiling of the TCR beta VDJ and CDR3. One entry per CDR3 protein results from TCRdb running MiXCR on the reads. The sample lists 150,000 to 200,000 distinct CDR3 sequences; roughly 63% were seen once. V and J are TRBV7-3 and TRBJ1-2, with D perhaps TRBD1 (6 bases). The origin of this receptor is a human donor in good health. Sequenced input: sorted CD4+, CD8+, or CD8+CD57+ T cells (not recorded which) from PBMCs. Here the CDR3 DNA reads TGTGCCAGCAGCGCCCTACCCGCGCCGGACAGCTATGGCTACACCTTC. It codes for CASSALPAPDSYGYTF.